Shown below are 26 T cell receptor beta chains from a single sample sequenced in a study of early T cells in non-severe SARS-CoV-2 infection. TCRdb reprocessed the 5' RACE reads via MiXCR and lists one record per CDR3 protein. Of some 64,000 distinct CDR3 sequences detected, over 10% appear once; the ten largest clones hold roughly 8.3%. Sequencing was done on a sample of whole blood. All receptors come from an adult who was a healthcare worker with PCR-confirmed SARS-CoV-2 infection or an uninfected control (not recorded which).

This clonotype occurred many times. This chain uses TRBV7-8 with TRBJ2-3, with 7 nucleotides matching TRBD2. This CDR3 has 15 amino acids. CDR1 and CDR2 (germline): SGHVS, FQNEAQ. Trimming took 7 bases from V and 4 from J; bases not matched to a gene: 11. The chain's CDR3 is CASTPPAGVADTQYF. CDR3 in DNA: TGTGCCAGCACCCCCCCGGCGGGAGTCGCAGATACGCAGTATTTT.

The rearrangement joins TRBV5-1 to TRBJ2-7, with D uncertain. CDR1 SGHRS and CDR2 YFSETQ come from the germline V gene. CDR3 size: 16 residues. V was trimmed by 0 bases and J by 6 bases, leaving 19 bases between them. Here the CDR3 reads CASSLVSLLLPPEQYF. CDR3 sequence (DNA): TGCGCCAGCAGCTTGGTATCTCTCCTCCTTCCTCCCGAGCAGTACTTC.

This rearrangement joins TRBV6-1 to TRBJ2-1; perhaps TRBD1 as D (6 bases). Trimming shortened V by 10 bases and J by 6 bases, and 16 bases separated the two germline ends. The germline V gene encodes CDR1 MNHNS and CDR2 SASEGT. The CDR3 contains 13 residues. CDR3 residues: CATGELLPNEQFF. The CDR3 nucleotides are TGTGCCACAGGGGAATTGTTGCCCAATGAGCAGTTCTTC.

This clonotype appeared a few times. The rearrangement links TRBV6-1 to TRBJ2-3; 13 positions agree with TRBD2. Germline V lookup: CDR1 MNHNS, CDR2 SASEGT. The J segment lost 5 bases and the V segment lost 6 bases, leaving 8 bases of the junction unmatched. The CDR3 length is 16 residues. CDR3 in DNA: TGTGCCAGCAGGCCCACTAGCGGGAGGGCCCGAGATACGCAGTATTTT. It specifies CASRPTSGRARDTQYF.

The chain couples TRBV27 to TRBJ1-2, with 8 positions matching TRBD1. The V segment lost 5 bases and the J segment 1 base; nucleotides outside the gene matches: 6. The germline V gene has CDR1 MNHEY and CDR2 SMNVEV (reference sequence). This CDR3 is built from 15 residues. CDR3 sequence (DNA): TGTGCCAGCAGTCTAGGACAGGGTGGTAACTATGGCTACACCTTC. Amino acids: CASSLGQGGNYGYTF.

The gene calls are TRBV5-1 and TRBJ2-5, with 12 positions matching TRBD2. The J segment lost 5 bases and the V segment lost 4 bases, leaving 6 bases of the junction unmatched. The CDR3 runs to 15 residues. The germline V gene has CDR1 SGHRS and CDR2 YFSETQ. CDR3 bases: TGCGCCAGCAGCCTCATGACTAGCGGGAGTGAGACCCAGTACTTC. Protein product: CASSLMTSGSETQYF.

The CDR3 protein is CASSLMGAYGYTF. DNA of the CDR3: TGTGCCAGCAGCTTAATGGGCGCCTATGGCTACACCTTC. The chain has TRBV7-2 and TRBJ1-2; D gene ambiguous. V lost 2 bases to trimming and J lost 4 bases, with 8 bases between them. This CDR3 is built from 13 residues. Germline CDR1 reads SGHTA; CDR2 reads FQGNSA.

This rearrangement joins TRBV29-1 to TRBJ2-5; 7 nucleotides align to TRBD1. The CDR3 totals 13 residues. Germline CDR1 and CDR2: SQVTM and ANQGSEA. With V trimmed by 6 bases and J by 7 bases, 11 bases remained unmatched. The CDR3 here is CSVATGAAGTQYF. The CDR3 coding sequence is TGCAGCGTAGCCACAGGGGCCGCCGGGACCCAGTACTTC.

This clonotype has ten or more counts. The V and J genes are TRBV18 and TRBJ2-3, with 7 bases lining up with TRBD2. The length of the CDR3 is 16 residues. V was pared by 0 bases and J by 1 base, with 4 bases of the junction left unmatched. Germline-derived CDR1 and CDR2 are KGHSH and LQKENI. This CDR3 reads CASSPPQLAGTDTQYF. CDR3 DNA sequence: TGTGCCAGCTCACCACCGCAGCTAGCGGGCACAGATACGCAGTATTTT. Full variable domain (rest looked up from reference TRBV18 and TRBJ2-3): NAGVMQNPRHLVRRRGQEARLRCSPMKGHSHVYWYRQLPEEGLKFMVYLQKENIIDESGMPKERFSAEFPKEGPSILRIQQVVRGDSAAYFCASSPPQLAGTDTQYFGPGTRLTVL.

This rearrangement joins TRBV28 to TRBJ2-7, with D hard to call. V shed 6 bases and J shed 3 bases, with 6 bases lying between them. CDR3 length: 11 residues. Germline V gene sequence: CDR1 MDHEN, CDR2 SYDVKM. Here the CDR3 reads CASSRYYEQYF. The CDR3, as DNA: TGTGCCAGCAGCCGATACTACGAGCAGTACTTC.

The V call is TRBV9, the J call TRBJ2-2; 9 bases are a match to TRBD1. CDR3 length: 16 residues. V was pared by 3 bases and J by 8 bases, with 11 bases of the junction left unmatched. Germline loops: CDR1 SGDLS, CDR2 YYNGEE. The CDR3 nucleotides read TGTGCCAGCAGCGGCCGACAGGGGGTTATATCAGGGGAGCTGTTTTTT. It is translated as CASSGRQGVISGELFF.

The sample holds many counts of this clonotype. The CDR3 reads CASSYPYNEQFF. As DNA, the CDR3 is TGTGCCAGCAGTTACCCCTACAATGAGCAGTTCTTC. The chain couples TRBV6-6 to TRBJ2-1; D gene unclear. V lost 2 bases, J lost 2 bases, and 1 base lay in between. The V gene's germline CDR1 is MNHNY and CDR2 SVGAGI (reference sequence). The length of the CDR3 is 12 residues.

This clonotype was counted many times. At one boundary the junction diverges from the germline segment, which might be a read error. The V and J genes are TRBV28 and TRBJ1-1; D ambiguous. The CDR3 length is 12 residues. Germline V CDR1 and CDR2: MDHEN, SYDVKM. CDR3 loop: CASSLSNTEAFF. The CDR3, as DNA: TGTGCCAGCAGTTTATCGAACACTGAAGCTTTTTTT.

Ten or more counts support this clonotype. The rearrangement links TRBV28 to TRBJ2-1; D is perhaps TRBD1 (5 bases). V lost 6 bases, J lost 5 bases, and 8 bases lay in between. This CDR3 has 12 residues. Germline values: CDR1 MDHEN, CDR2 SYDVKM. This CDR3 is CASRDSNNEQFF. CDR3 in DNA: TGTGCCAGCAGAGACAGTAACAATGAGCAGTTCTTC. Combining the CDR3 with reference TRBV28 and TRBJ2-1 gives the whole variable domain DVKVTQSSRYLVKRTGEKVFLECVQDMDHENMFWYRQDPGLGLRLIYFSYDVKMKEKGDIPEGYSVSREKKERFSLILESASTNQTSMYLCASRDSNNEQFFGPGTRLTVL.

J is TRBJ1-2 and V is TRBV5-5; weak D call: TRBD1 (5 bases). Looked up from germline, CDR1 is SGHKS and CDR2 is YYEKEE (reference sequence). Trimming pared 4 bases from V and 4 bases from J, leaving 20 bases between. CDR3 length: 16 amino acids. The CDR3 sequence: CASSSTAGPGRYGYTF. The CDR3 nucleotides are TGTGCCAGCAGCAGTACCGCAGGGCCTGGTCGCTATGGCTACACCTTC.

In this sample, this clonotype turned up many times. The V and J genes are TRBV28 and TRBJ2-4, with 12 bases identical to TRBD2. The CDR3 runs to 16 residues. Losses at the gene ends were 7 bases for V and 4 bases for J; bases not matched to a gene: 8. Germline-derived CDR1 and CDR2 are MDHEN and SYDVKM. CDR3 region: CASTMGLAGGKNIQYF. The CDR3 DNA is TGTGCCAGCACTATGGGGCTAGCGGGAGGGAAAAACATTCAGTACTTC.

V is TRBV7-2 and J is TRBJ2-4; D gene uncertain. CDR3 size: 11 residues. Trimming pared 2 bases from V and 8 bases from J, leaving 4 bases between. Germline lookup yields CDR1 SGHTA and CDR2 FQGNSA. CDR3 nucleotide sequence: TGTGCCAGCAGCTTAAGCGACATTCAGTACTTC. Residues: CASSLSDIQYF.

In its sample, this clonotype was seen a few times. The CDR3 spells CASNLGRHYNEQFF. The CDR3 DNA follows: TGTGCCAGCAACCTGGGACGCCACTACAATGAGCAGTTCTTC. The J gene is TRBJ2-1, the V gene TRBV11-1; the D gene could be TRBD1 or TRBD2 (5 bases each). This CDR3 is 14 amino acids long. Germline V gene sequence: CDR1 SGHAT, CDR2 FQDESV (reference sequence). V lost 7 bases and J lost 3, with 13 bases in between.

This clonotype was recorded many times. The CDR3 sequence is CASRDTSWELFF. In DNA, the CDR3 is TGTGCCAGCAGAGATACGTCCTGGGAGCTGTTTTTT. V gene TRBV6-2 or TRBV6-3 combines with J gene TRBJ2-2; no clear D. Germline V gene lookup returns CDR1 MNHEY and CDR2 SVGEGT. The CDR3 spans 12 residues. The germline V and J ends were trimmed by 6 bases and 9 bases, with 11 bases remaining between them.

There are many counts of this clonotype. This CDR3 reads CASSQGVAGGFYNEQFF. The CDR3 bases are TGTGCCAGCAGCCAAGGGGTAGCGGGAGGGTTCTACAATGAGCAGTTCTTC. The rearrangement links TRBV4-2 to TRBJ2-1, with TRBD2 matching over 11 bases. CDR3 length: 17 residues. Germline loops: CDR1 LGHNA, CDR2 YNFKEQ. Trimming took 1 base from V and 3 from J; bases not matched to a gene: 5.

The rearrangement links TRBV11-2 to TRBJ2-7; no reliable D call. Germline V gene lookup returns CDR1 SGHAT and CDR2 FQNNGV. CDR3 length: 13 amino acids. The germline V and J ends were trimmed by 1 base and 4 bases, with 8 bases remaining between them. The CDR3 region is CASSLGREYEQYF. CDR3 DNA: TGTGCCAGCAGCTTAGGACGCGAGTACGAGCAGTACTTC.

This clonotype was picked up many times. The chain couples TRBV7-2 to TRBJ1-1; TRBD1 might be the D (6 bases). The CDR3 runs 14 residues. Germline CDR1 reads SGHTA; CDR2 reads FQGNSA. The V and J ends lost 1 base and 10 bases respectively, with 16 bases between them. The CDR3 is CASSLGLGGRGAFF. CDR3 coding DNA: TGTGCCAGCAGCTTAGGATTGGGGGGGCGCGGAGCTTTCTTT.

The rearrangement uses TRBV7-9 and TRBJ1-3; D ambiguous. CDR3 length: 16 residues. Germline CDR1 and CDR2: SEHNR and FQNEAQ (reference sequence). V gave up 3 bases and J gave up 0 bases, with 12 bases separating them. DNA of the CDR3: TGTGCCAGCAGCTTGGGTATGACAACCTCTGGAAACACCATATATTTT. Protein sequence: CASSLGMTTSGNTIYF. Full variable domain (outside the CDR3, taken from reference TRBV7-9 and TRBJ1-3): DTGVSQNPRHKITKRGQNVTFRCDPISEHNRLYWYRQTLGQGPEFLTYFQNEAQLEKSRLLSDRFSAERPKGSFSTLEIQRTEQGDSAMYLCASSLGMTTSGNTIYFGEGSWLTVV.

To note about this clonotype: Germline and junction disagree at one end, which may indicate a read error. CDR3: CASSPGGAGAGELFF. CDR3 DNA: TGCGCCAGCAGCCCCGGAGGGGCAGGGGCCGGGGAGCTGTTTTTT. The chain carries TRBV7-2 and TRBJ2-2; TRBD1 or TRBD2 may be the D gene (6 bases each). Germline assignment: CDR1 SGHTA and CDR2 FQGNSA. This CDR3 comprises 15 residues.

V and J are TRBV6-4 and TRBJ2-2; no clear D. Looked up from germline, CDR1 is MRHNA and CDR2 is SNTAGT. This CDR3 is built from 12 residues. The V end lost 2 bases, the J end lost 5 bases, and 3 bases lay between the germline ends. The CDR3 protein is CASSDQTGELFF. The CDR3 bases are TGTGCCAGCAGTGACCAGACCGGGGAGCTGTTTTTT.

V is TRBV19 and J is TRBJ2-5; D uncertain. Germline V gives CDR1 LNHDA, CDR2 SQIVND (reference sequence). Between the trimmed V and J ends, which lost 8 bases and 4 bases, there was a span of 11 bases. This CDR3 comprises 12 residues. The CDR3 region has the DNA TGTGCCAGTGGGCGGATTAGAGAGACCCAGTACTTC. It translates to CASGRIRETQYF.